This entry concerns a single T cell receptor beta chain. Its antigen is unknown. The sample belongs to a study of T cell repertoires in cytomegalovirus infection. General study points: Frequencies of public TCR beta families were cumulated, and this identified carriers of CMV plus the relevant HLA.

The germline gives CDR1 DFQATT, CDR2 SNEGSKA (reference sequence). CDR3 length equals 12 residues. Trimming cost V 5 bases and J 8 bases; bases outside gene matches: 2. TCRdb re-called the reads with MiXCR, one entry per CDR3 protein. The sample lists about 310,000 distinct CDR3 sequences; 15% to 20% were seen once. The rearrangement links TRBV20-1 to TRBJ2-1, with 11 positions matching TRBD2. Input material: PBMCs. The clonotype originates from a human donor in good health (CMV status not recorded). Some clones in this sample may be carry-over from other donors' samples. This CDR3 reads CSALTSGDEQFF. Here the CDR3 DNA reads TGCAGTGCTTTGACTAGCGGGGATGAGCAGTTCTTC.